Sequencing of this T cell receptor (beta chain) was carried out in a study of blood T cell repertoires in COVID-19. Study-wide background: Collection of acute and convalescent COVID-19 samples took place in the United States, Italy and Spain.

Sequencing was performed with immunoSEQ multiplex PCR; in TCRdb, only in-frame clones are kept and a portion is missing. The data contain 340,000 or so clones, about nine tenths of them seen just once; the ten biggest clones take up 1%. From germline, CDR1 is LNHNV and CDR2 YYDKDF (reference sequence). This CDR3 region has 15 residues. The V end was cut by 0 bases, the J end by 1 base, with 6 bases between. V and J are TRBV15 and TRBJ2-2; D ambiguous. The origin of this receptor is a man aged 50-60 years with active or convalescent COVID-19. The specimen sequenced was peripheral blood. The CDR3 spells CATSRDSGNTGELFF. The CDR3 nucleotides read TGTGCCACCAGCAGAGATTCGGGGAACACCGGGGAGCTGTTTTTT.